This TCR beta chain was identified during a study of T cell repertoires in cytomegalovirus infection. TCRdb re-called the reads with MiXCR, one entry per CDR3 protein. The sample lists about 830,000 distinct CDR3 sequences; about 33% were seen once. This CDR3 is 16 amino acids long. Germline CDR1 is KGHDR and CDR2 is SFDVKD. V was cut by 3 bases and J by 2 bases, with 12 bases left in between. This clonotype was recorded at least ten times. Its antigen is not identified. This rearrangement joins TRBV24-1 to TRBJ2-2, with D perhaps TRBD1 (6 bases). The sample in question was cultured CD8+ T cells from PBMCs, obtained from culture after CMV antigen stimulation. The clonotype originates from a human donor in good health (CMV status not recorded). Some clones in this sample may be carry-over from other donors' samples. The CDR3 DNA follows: TGTGCCACCAGTGATCGAACAGGGTACAACACCGGGGAGCTGTTTTTT. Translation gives CATSDRTGYNTGELFF.